The rows below give T cell receptor beta chains drawn from one sample of a study of blood T cell repertoires in COVID-19. The method was immunoSEQ multiplex PCR; TCRdb's version includes in-frame clones alone and lacks a portion of them. The sample gives around 200,000 clones, roughly 83% of which show up once; about 6% is in the top ten. Input material: PBMCs or T cells enriched from blood (not recorded which). The receptors here all came from a man aged 35 to 55 with acute COVID-19. Both conserved end residues are part of each CDR3. Fields, in order: V gene, J gene, D gene, clone size, CDR3 DNA, CDR3 protein. A D gene is named only where the DNA matches it firmly. Size is omitted from some rows. Given values are once, few, many or a class for expanded clones.

TRBV16,TRBJ1-4,-,-,TGTGCCAGCAGCCAATCGCACGGAACTAATGAAAAACTGTTTTTT,CASSQSHGTNEKLFF
TRBV19,TRBJ2-3,-,-,TGTGCCAGTAGTACGGCTGGGACAACTAGCACAGATACGCAGTATTTT,CASSTAGTTSTDTQYF
TRBV2,TRBJ1-5,-,-,TGTGCCAGCACTGTGTCAGGGGGCAATCAGCCCCAGCATTTT,CASTVSGGNQPQHF
TRBV14,TRBJ2-7,-,-,TGTGCCAGCAGCCAACGAGCAGGCCGTAATGAGCAGTACTTC,CASSQRAGRNEQYF
TRBV27,TRBJ2-1,TRBD2,-,TGTGCCAGCAGTCCAGGACTAGCGGGAGATGAGCAGTTCTTC,CASSPGLAGDEQFF
TRBV6-4,TRBJ2-1,-,once,TGTGCCAGCAGCCCGGGAGTGTACAATGAGCAGTTCTTC,CASSPGVYNEQFF
TRBV7-2,TRBJ2-7,-,-,TGTGCCAGCAGCTTAGCCGGGGGGCTCCCAGGCGAGCAGTACTTC,CASSLAGGLPGEQYF
TRBV2,TRBJ2-1,-,-,TGTGCCAGCAGTGGTTCAGGGGCCCATGAGCAGTTCTTC,CASSGSGAHEQFF
TRBV7-6,TRBJ2-2,-,-,TGTGCCACAACGCACCGGTATGGTACCGGGGAGCTGTTTTTT,CATTHRYGTGELFF
TRBV3-1/TRBV3-2,TRBJ1-2,-,-,TGTGCCAGCAGCCCCCCCGGCAGGGTGGGAGGCTACACCTTC,CASSPPGRVGGYTF
TRBV7-4,TRBJ2-5,-,-,TGTGCCAGCAGCTTCGTAACCCAGTACTTC,CASSFVTQYF
TRBV2,TRBJ2-1,-,-,TGTGCCAGCAGGGACAGGACTAGCCAGTCAACCAATGAGCAGTTCTTC,CASRDRTSQSTNEQFF
TRBV6-5,TRBJ1-3,-,-,TGTGCCAGCAGTACCTCGGGTCTTGGAAACACCATATATTTT,CASSTSGLGNTIYF
TRBV9,TRBJ2-3,TRBD1,-,TGTGCCAGCAGCGTCCGACAGGGGTCTAGCACAGATACGCAGTATTTT,CASSVRQGSSTDTQYF
TRBV2,TRBJ1-1,-,-,TGTGCCAGCAGTAGGGGTGTCCCGAACACTGAAGCTTTCTTT,CASSRGVPNTEAFF
TRBV6-1,TRBJ1-1,-,once,TGTGCCAGCAGTGAGGGGGGGGAACCTGCGGCTTTCTTT,CASSEGGEPAAFF
TRBV5-6,TRBJ1-2,TRBD1,-,TGTGCCAGCAGCTCGACGACTCGGACAGGGGGCTTCTATGGCTACACCTTC,CASSSTTRTGGFYGYTF
TRBV5-4,TRBJ2-2,-,-,TGTGCCAGTCTCAGGCCGGGGGGCGACACCGGGGAGCTGTTTTTT,CASLRPGGDTGELFF
TRBV30,TRBJ2-5,-,-,TGTGCCTGGAGTGGGGGTACTAGGACCCAAGAGACCCAGTACTTC,CAWSGGTRTQETQYF
TRBV4-2,TRBJ2-3,-,-,TGTGCCAGCAGCCAAGCTAAGATCACAGATACGCAGTATTTT,CASSQAKITDTQYF
TRBV3-1/TRBV3-2,TRBJ2-7,TRBD2,-,TGTGCCAGCAGCTTTACTAGCGGGGAGGCCTACGAGCAGTACTTC,CASSFTSGEAYEQYF
TRBV27,TRBJ1-4,TRBD1,once,TGTGCCAGCAGTACTAACTGGCGGGGACAGGGGGGGGAAAAACTGTTTTTT,CASSTNWRGQGGEKLFF
TRBV2,TRBJ2-4,-,-,TGTGCCAGCATCTCCGGCAGGGGAGAGTTTGCCCAAAACATTCAGTACTTC,CASISGRGEFAQNIQYF
TRBV6-5,TRBJ1-5,-,-,TGTGCCAGCAGTCCAACCCAGGGAACCAGGCAGCCCCAGCATTTT,CASSPTQGTRQPQHF
TRBV9,TRBJ1-4,-,-,TGTGCCAGCAGCGGAAACCGGGGAGGGGGTAGTGAAAAACTGTTTTTT,CASSGNRGGGSEKLFF
TRBV7-2,TRBJ2-7,-,-,TGTGCCAGCAGTAACTCCTACGAGCAGTACTTC,CASSNSYEQYF
TRBV5-4,TRBJ1-1,-,-,TGTGCCAGCAGCTTGGCTGGAGGGAAGGTTGGCACTGAAGCTTTCTTT,CASSLAGGKVGTEAFF
TRBV5-6,TRBJ1-5,-,-,TGTGCCAGCAGCTTATGGGCGACGTTCCGTCAGCCCCAGCATTTT,CASSLWATFRQPQHF
TRBV4-3,TRBJ2-5,TRBD1,few,TGCGCCAGCAGCCTCCAGGACAGGGCTAGGGACAGCGAGCGAGAGACCCAGTACTTC,CASSLQDRARDSERETQYF
TRBV7-3,TRBJ1-5,-,once,TGTGCCAGCAGTACGGACAGAAATCAGCCCCAGCATTTT,CASSTDRNQPQHF
TRBV30,TRBJ1-2,TRBD1,-,TGTGCCTGGAGTATCACCACTGCAACCTGGGACAGGGGATACTATGGCTACACCTTC,CAWSITTATWDRGYYGYTF
TRBV4-2,TRBJ1-1,-,-,TGTGCCAGCAGCCAAGAACGCGGCATCGACACTGAAGCTTTCTTT,CASSQERGIDTEAFF
TRBV2,TRBJ1-1,-,-,TGTGCCAGCAGAACAGGGAACACTGAAGCTTTCTTT,CASRTGNTEAFF
TRBV7-3,TRBJ2-1,TRBD2,-,TGTGCCAGCAAGCTAGGGACTAGTGATGAGCAGTTCTTC,CASKLGTSDEQFF
TRBV4-1,TRBJ1-4,-,-,TGCGCCAGCAGCCAAGTATTTGGGCAGGGGGAAAAACTGTTTTTT,CASSQVFGQGEKLFF
TRBV6-5,TRBJ2-7,-,-,TGTGCCAGCTCCGAGGCACTCTACCCCTACGAGCAGTACTTC,CASSEALYPYEQYF
TRBV4-1,TRBJ1-4,-,-,TGCGCCAGCAGCCAACCGGGGGGGCTCGATGAAAAACTGTTTTTT,CASSQPGGLDEKLFF
TRBV2,TRBJ1-1,-,-,TGTGCCAGCAGTGGGAGAGGGATTACTGAAGCTTTCTTT,CASSGRGITEAFF
TRBV27,TRBJ2-1,TRBD1,-,TGTGCCAGCACCTTCCGGGACAGGGGAAATGAGCAGTTCTTC,CASTFRDRGNEQFF
TRBV5-1,TRBJ1-1,TRBD1,-,TGCGCCAGCAGCTCTAGACAGGGGGCGAACACTGAAGCTTTCTTT,CASSSRQGANTEAFF
TRBV25-1,TRBJ2-4,TRBD1,-,TGTGCCAGCAGTGGGACAGGGATAGAGGGAAACATTCAGTACTTC,CASSGTGIEGNIQYF
TRBV4-2,TRBJ2-2,-,-,TGTGCCAGCAGCCAAGGCGTCTTGGGGGCCCTATTTGACACCGGGGAGCTGTTTTTT,CASSQGVLGALFDTGELFF
TRBV10-3,TRBJ1-4,TRBD1,few,TGTGCCATCAGTGAGAGGGGGACAGGGGGAGGTGAAAAACTGTTTTTT,CAISERGTGGGEKLFF
TRBV7-3,TRBJ1-2,TRBD1,-,TGTGCCAGCAGCTTAACCGGGACAGGGGTCTATGGCTACACCTTC,CASSLTGTGVYGYTF
TRBV6-1,TRBJ2-5,TRBD2,-,TGTGCCAGCAGTGAAAAGGGACTAGCAGCCCAAGAGACCCAGTACTTC,CASSEKGLAAQETQYF
TRBV12-5,TRBJ2-7,-,-,TGTGCTAGTGTCCCGGGACACCCCTACGAGCAGTACTTC,CASVPGHPYEQYF
TRBV6-5,TRBJ1-5,TRBD1,-,TGTGCCAGCAGCTGGGACAGGAGTCAGCCCCAGCATTTT,CASSWDRSQPQHF
TRBV12-5,TRBJ2-1,TRBD2,-,TGTGCTAGTGGTCAGGGACTAGCGGGAGAGGTCGCCTACAATGAGCAGTTCTTC,CASGQGLAGEVAYNEQFF
TRBV28,TRBJ1-4,-,-,TGTGCCAGCAGTTCGTCCCTTAATGAAAAACTGTTTTTT,CASSSSLNEKLFF
TRBV6-2/TRBV6-3,TRBJ2-1,TRBD1,-,TGTGCCAGCAGTTACCAGGGGGCATACAATGAGCAGTTCTTC,CASSYQGAYNEQFF